Reported below is one TCR beta chain. This sample stems from a study of T cells expressing NK-cell markers. The overall study: Cells sorted as CD3+CD56+NKG2C+, CD3+CD56+NKG2C- and CD3+CD56-NKG2C+ T cells supplied the TCR beta repertoires.

TCRdb reanalyzed the 5' RACE reads and collapses them to one entry per CDR3 protein, without DNA. The repertoire table contains about 260,000 distinct CDR3 sequences. The germline V gene encodes CDR1 SGDLS and CDR2 YYNGEE. The CDR3 sequence is 12 residues long. This chain links TRBV9 with TRBJ2-7. This TCR derives from a man aged 18 to 29 in good health. The material sequenced was blood T cells: a sorted CD56 or NKG2C T cell subset, CD4+ or CD8+ T cells, or bulk PBMC T cells (not recorded which). The CDR3 region is CASSGEWSEQYF.